Listed below are T cell receptor beta chains from one sample, sequenced in a study of blood T cell repertoires in COVID-19. Clones were read by immunoSEQ multiplex PCR, and TCRdb kept only the in-frame ones, dropping some. The table lists fewer than 350,000 clones, approximately 83% of them singletons, with 2% to 2.5% in the top ten. Sequenced input: peripheral blood. The receptors come from a woman in her thirties who had recovered from COVID-19. The CDR3 runs from the conserved cysteine through the conserved F or W. D genes are given only for firm matches. Clone size is not always given. Where it is, it says once, few, many or a class for expanded clones.

V: TRBV19
J: TRBJ2-7
size: NA
D: TRBD1
DNA: TGTGCCAGTAGTCACTCACAGGGGGCCCGGGAGCAGTACTTC
CDR3: CASSHSQGAREQYF

V: TRBV6-5
J: TRBJ1-2
size: once
D: NA
DNA: TGTGCCAGCAGTTACTCTGGGGGGGTCGGGGAGGGCTACACCTTC
CDR3: CASSYSGGVGEGYTF

V: TRBV6-5
J: TRBJ1-1
size: NA
D: NA
DNA: TGTGCCAGCAGAGACATCTACACTGAAGCTTTCTTT
CDR3: CASRDIYTEAFF

V: TRBV9
J: TRBJ2-7
size: NA
D: TRBD2
DNA: TGTGCCAGCAGCTCGAGGACTAGCGGGAACGGTGAGCAGTACTTC
CDR3: CASSSRTSGNGEQYF

V: TRBV28
J: TRBJ1-5
size: NA
D: TRBD1
DNA: TGTGCCAGCAGCGAGACAGGGGTTGGCAATCAGCCCCAGCATTTT
CDR3: CASSETGVGNQPQHF

V: TRBV6-5
J: TRBJ1-2
size: NA
D: NA
DNA: TGTGCCAGCAGTTACCGATGGCAGGGTGGAGGCTACACCTTC
CDR3: CASSYRWQGGGYTF

V: TRBV5-6
J: TRBJ2-2
size: NA
D: NA
DNA: TGTGCCAGCAGCTTGGCGGGGAACACCGGGGAGCTGTTTTTT
CDR3: CASSLAGNTGELFF

V: TRBV6-5
J: TRBJ2-3
size: NA
D: TRBD1
DNA: TGTGCCAGCACGGGGGGACAGGGGGAGAATACGCAGTATTTT
CDR3: CASTGGQGENTQYF

V: TRBV12-3/TRBV12-4
J: TRBJ1-2
size: NA
D: NA
DNA: TGTGCCAGCAGTCCGGACAGTTATGGCTACACCTTC
CDR3: CASSPDSYGYTF

V: TRBV5-4
J: TRBJ1-5
size: NA
D: NA
DNA: TGTGCCAGCAGCCTGTTGACAATTCTCTATTATAGCAATCAGCCCCAGCATTTT
CDR3: CASSLLTILYYSNQPQHF

V: TRBV6-2/TRBV6-3
J: TRBJ2-5
size: NA
D: TRBD2
DNA: TGTGCCAGCAGTTCTCCGGGACTAGCGGAGACCCAGTACTTC
CDR3: CASSSPGLAETQYF

V: TRBV7-2
J: TRBJ2-7
size: once
D: TRBD1
DNA: TGTGCCAGCAGCTTAACAAGTGCCAGGGGGTCTTTCTCCTACGAGCAGTACTTC
CDR3: CASSLTSARGSFSYEQYF

V: TRBV7-2
J: TRBJ2-1
size: NA
D: NA
DNA: TGTGCCAGCAGCCAGGGGTCTGTGGGGCCGAGGCAGTTCTTC
CDR3: CASSQGSVGPRQFF

V: TRBV28
J: TRBJ1-5
size: few
D: NA
DNA: TGTGCCAGCAGACTCCCTGGGAGGCTAATTAGCAATCAGCCCCAGCATTTT
CDR3: CASRLPGRLISNQPQHF

V: TRBV2
J: TRBJ2-5
size: NA
D: NA
DNA: TGTGCCAGCGGCAGAACAGGGTGGCGAGAGACCCAGTACTTC
CDR3: CASGRTGWRETQYF

V: TRBV11-2
J: TRBJ2-5
size: NA
D: TRBD2
DNA: TGTGCCAGCACCGTTAGCGGGGGGGCCTTGGTTCTGGAGACCCAGTACTTC
CDR3: CASTVSGGALVLETQYF

V: TRBV3-1/TRBV3-2
J: TRBJ1-5
size: once
D: TRBD1
DNA: TGTGCCAGCAGCCAAGATCTGGGGGGGACAGGGAAACATTTT
CDR3: CASSQDLGGTGKHF

V: TRBV5-1
J: TRBJ2-5
size: NA
D: NA
DNA: TGCGCCAGCAGCTTGGAACGACTCCAAGAGACCCAGTACTTC
CDR3: CASSLERLQETQYF